The next 9 T cell receptor beta chains were all read from a single sample in a study of cytomegalovirus exposure and HLA in healthy donors. The PCR contained 60 Vbeta and 13 Jbeta primers. Libraries were prepared by immunoSEQ multiplex PCR; TCRdb keeps only in-frame clonotypes and omits some of them. The sample consists of about 120,000 clones, around 80% of them appearing once. Sequenced: PBMCs. The receptor set was obtained from a woman between 40 and 55 years old in good health and CMV-seropositive.

The chain combines TRBV28 with TRBJ2-7, with 10 positions matching TRBD1. The CDR3 length is 17 residues. Trimming at V came to 6 bases and at J to 5 bases, leaving 16 bases not matched to a gene. CDR1 is MDHEN, CDR2 SYDVKM, per germline. The CDR3 is CASSYPGTGEGGDEQYF. The CDR3 coding sequence is TGTGCCAGCAGCTATCCCGGGACAGGGGAGGGGGGGGACGAGCAGTACTTC. The whole variable domain, remainder taken from reference TRBV28 and TRBJ2-7, is DVKVTQSSRYLVKRTGEKVFLECVQDMDHENMFWYRQDPGLGLRLIYFSYDVKMKEKGDIPEGYSVSREKKERFSLILESASTNQTSMYLCASSYPGTGEGGDEQYFGPGTRLTVT.

The chain links TRBV6-1 to TRBJ1-5; D unresolved. Trimming left V 1 base short and J 6 bases short, with 13 bases between. This CDR3 region has 15 residues. The germline V gene has CDR1 MNHNS and CDR2 SASEGT. The chain's CDR3 is CASSEGRGPGQPQHF. The CDR3 region has the DNA TGTGCCAGCAGTGAAGGGAGAGGGCCGGGTCAGCCCCAGCATTTT.

Only one count was recorded for this clone. This chain connects TRBV19 to TRBJ2-7, with 12 bases matching TRBD2. Per the germline V gene, CDR1 is LNHDA and CDR2 is SQIVND (reference sequence). This CDR3 is built from 14 residues. With 7 bases clipped from V and 2 bases from J, the junction kept 3 bases outside the gene matches. CDR3 amino acids: CASILAGGPYEQYF. For the CDR3, the DNA is TGTGCCAGTATCCTAGCGGGAGGGCCCTACGAGCAGTACTTC.

This sequence joins TRBV5-1 and TRBJ1-2, with TRBD1 matching over 8 bases. Germline-derived CDR1 and CDR2 are SGHRS and YFSETQ. The CDR3 sequence is 16 residues long. V shed 1 base, J shed 3 bases, and the junction held 8 bases outside the gene matches. The CDR3 DNA follows: TGCGCCAGCAGCTTGTTCCTGACAGGGGAAGACTATGGCTACACCTTC. Translation: CASSLFLTGEDYGYTF.

The CDR3 loop is CAISESVKGDEQYF. CDR3 bases: TGTGCCATCAGTGAGTCAGTGAAGGGGGACGAGCAGTACTTC. The chain joins TRBV10-3 to TRBJ2-7, with D possibly TRBD1 on 6 matching bases. CDR1 ENHRY and CDR2 SYGVKD come from the germline V gene. The V and J ends lost 0 bases and 5 bases respectively, with 11 bases between them. The CDR3 is 14 amino acids.

This clone was found once. The V and J genes are TRBV6-6 and TRBJ1-1, with 12 bases identical to TRBD1. J was trimmed by 5 bases and V by 7 bases; bases with no gene match: 11. This CDR3 is 16 amino acids long. Germline CDR1 MNHNY, CDR2 SVGAGI (reference sequence). The CDR3 DNA reads TGTGCCAGCACCGTGGGACAGGGGGCTTATGGGACTGAAGCTTTCTTT. Translation: CASTVGQGAYGTEAFF.

This chain connects TRBV7-9 to TRBJ1-1; no clear D. The CDR3 runs 13 residues. Trimming pared 3 bases from V and 4 bases from J, leaving 9 bases between. Germline lookup yields CDR1 SEHNR and CDR2 FQNEAQ (reference sequence). The CDR3 bases are TGTGCCAGCAGCTTTGAGGGTGCCACTGAAGCTTTCTTT. This codes for CASSFEGATEAFF.

The chain employs TRBV5-1 and TRBJ1-4, with D possibly TRBD1 on 5 matching bases. Deletions cut 4 bases from V and 0 bases from J, with 13 bases between. There are 16 residues in the CDR3. Germline CDR1 SGHRS, CDR2 YFSETQ. The CDR3 here is CASSLTAPATNEKLFF. In DNA form, the CDR3 reads TGCGCCAGCAGCCTGACAGCCCCTGCAACTAATGAAAAACTGTTTTTT.

This chain links TRBV2 with TRBJ2-1; 8 nucleotides match TRBD1. The CDR3 runs to 13 residues. Germline-derived CDR1 and CDR2 are SNHLY and FYNNEI. The V gene end was trimmed by 5 bases and the J gene end by 9 bases; junction bases not matched to a gene: 6. CDR3 DNA: TGTGCCAGCAGTCGAACAGGGGGGAGTGAGCAGTTCTTC. Translating it yields CASSRTGGSEQFF.